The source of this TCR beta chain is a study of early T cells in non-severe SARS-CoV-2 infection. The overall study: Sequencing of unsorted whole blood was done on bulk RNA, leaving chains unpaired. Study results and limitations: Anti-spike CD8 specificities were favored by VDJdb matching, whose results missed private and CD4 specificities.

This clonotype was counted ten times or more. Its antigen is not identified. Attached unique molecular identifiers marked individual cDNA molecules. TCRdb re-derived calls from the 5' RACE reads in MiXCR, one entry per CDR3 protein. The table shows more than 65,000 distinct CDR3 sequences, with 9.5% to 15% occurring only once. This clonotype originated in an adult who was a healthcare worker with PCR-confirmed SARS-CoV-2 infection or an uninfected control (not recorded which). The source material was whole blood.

CDR3 amino acids: CASSQAALGSSYNEQFF. CDR3 coding DNA: TGTGCCAGCAGCCAAGCCGCCCTGGGGAGCTCCTACAATGAGCAGTTCTTC. The V and J genes are TRBV4-2 and TRBJ2-1; TRBD2 might be the D (5 bases). The CDR3 runs 17 residues. CDR1 and CDR2 (germline): LGHNA, YNFKEQ. The V end was cut by 1 base, the J end by 0 bases, with 13 bases between.